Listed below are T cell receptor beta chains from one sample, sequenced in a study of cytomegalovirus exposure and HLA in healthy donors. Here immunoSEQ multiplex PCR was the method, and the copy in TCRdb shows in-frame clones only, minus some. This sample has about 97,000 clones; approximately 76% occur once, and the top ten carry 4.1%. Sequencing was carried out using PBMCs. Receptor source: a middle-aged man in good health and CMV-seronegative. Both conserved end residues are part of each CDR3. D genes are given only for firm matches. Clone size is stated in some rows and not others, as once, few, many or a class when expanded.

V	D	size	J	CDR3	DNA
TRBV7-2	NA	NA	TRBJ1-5	CASSTLGQGYSNQPQHF	TGTGCCAGCAGCACCCTCGGGCAGGGGTATAGCAATCAGCCCCAGCATTTT
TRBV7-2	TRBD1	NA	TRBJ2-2	CASGRDRATGELFF	TGTGCCAGCGGCCGGGACAGGGCCACCGGGGAGCTGTTTTTT
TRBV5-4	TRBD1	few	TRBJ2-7	CASSLNRGPYEQYF	TGTGCCAGCAGCTTAAACAGGGGGCCCTACGAGCAGTACTTC
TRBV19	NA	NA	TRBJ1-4	CASIGELNEKLFF	TGTGCCAGTATCGGGGAACTGAATGAAAAACTGTTTTTT
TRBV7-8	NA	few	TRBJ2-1	CASSLARIWGPYNEQFF	TGTGCCAGCAGCTTAGCGCGCATCTGGGGGCCTTACAATGAGCAGTTCTTC
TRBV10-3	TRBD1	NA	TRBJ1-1	CAISGDRWVEAFF	TGTGCCATCAGTGGGGACAGGTGGGTGGAAGCTTTCTTT
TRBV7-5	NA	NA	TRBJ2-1	CVRSPEERPSYNEQFF	TGTGTCAGAAGCCCAGAGGAGAGACCCTCCTACAATGAGCAGTTCTTC
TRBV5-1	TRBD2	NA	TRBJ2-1	CASSAGLAGVDEQFF	TGCGCCAGCAGCGCTGGCCTAGCGGGGGTTGATGAGCAGTTCTTC
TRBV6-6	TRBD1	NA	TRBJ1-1	CASSYDRGYTEAFF	TGTGCCAGCAGTTACGACAGGGGATACACTGAAGCTTTCTTT
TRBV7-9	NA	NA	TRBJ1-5	CSSSSDTHWDQPQHF	TGTTCCAGCAGTTCGGACACCCATTGGGATCAGCCCCAGCATTTT
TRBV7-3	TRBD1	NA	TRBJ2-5	CASSSQQGSTETQYF	TGTGCCAGCAGCTCCCAACAGGGGAGTACAGAGACCCAGTACTTC
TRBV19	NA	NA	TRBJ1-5	CASSPHAGASNQPQHF	TGTGCCAGTAGCCCGCATGCGGGGGCCAGCAATCAGCCCCAGCATTTT
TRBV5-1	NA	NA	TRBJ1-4	CASSPDSTFEKLFF	TGCGCCAGCAGCCCTGACAGCACCTTTGAAAAACTGTTTTTT
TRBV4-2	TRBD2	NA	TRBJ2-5	CASSRSRLAYQETQYF	TGTGCCAGCAGCCGAAGCAGACTAGCCTACCAAGAGACCCAGTACTTC
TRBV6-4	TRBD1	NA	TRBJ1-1	CASSDSTGGTEAFF	TGTGCCAGCAGTGACTCGACAGGGGGCACTGAAGCTTTCTTT
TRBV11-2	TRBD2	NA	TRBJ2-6	CASSNPGGGTGADVLTF	TGTGCCAGCAGCAACCCCGGCGGGGGGACGGGGGCCGACGTCCTGACTTTC
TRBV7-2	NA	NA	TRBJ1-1	CASSKNTANTEAFF	TGTGCCAGCAGCAAAAACACAGCGAACACTGAAGCTTTCTTT
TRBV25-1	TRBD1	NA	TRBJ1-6	CASRMTGANSPLHF	TGTGCCAGCAGGATGACAGGGGCGAATTCACCCCTCCACTTT
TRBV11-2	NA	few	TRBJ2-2	CASSPWVGGVANTGELFF	TGTGCCAGCAGCCCATGGGTAGGGGGGGTAGCGAACACCGGGGAGCTGTTTTTT